Detailed here is one T cell receptor (beta chain). Unmatched junction bases numbered 7, after V lost 3 bases and J lost 3 bases. The CDR3 length is 15 residues. Germline CDR1 reads MDHEN; CDR2 reads SYDVKM. The data were taken from a study of T cell changes during pregnancy in multiple sclerosis. Sequencing used immunoSEQ multiplex PCR; TCRdb keeps in-frame clones, though not all of them. The profile covers about 52,000 clones, with 85% to 95% appearing a single time and around 0.74% taken by the ten largest. The source is a female donor with multiple sclerosis, enrolled in a pregnancy study. This chain connects TRBV28 to TRBJ1-2; 7 bases align to TRBD1. Specimen: CD4+ T cells from peripheral blood mononuclear cells, collected in the third trimester of pregnancy. The CDR3 protein is CASSFRPDRDYGYTF. CDR3 nucleotide sequence: TGTGCCAGCAGTTTTCGGCCTGACAGGGACTATGGCTACACCTTC.